A single sample is the source of the 23 T cell receptor beta chains below, sequenced in a study of beta chain features in type 1 diabetes. Every bit of the isolated RNA underwent reverse transcription, so sequencing read expressed TCRB transcripts. Sequenced by immunoSEQ multiplex PCR; TCRdb stores in-frame clones only, minus some. The profile shows around 160,000 clones, 48% of them singletons. Sequencing used Tregs from blood. These receptors were obtained from a man aged 18 to 29 in good health.

The chain couples TRBV7-2 to TRBJ2-5, with 15 bases that match TRBD2. The CDR3 is 18 residues long. Germline V gene data show CDR1 as SGHTA and CDR2 as FQGNSA. V was clipped by 3 bases and J by 5 bases; unmatched bases: 10. The CDR3 protein is CASSFGGLAGGPGETQYF. Here the CDR3 DNA reads TGTGCCAGCAGCTTCGGCGGACTAGCGGGGGGGCCGGGGGAGACCCAGTACTTC.

The rearrangement uses TRBV7-2 and TRBJ2-1, with 12 bases that match TRBD2. The CDR3 length is 17 residues. Trimming took 6 bases from V and 0 from J; bases not matched to a gene: 6. Germline values: CDR1 SGHTA, CDR2 FQGNSA. CDR3 in amino acids: CASSPLAGGPSYNEQFF. In DNA form, the CDR3 reads TGTGCCAGCAGTCCTCTAGCGGGAGGGCCCTCCTACAATGAGCAGTTCTTC.

This chain connects TRBV7-8 to TRBJ2-3; 8 bases agree with TRBD2. There are 19 residues in the CDR3. Germline values: CDR1 SGHVS, CDR2 FQNEAQ. Losses at the gene ends were 2 bases for V and 4 bases for J; bases not matched to a gene: 17. The CDR3 DNA follows: TGTGCCAGCAGCTTAAGGCCCTCTCTCAGCGGGAGTCGCGCAGATACGCAGTATTTT. Protein: CASSLRPSLSGSRADTQYF.

The chain is built from TRBV7-9 and TRBJ2-3; D unresolved. This CDR3 has 18 residues. The V and J ends lost 1 base and 2 bases respectively, with 19 bases between them. Germline-derived CDR1 and CDR2 are SEHNR and FQNEAQ (reference sequence). The CDR3, as DNA: TGTGCCAGCAGCTTAGGATTGTCGCGCGCACTACCCACAGATACGCAGTATTTT. Translation gives CASSLGLSRALPTDTQYF.

In this sample, this clone turned up a few times. The V gene is TRBV18, the J gene TRBJ1-1; D is undetermined. CDR1 is KGHSH, CDR2 LQKENI, per germline. Trimming cost V 0 bases and J 1 base, with 9 bases left between them. The CDR3 spans 15 residues. The CDR3 DNA sequence: TGTGCCAGCTCACCACCGAACAGTAAGAACACTGAAGCTTTCTTT. Translating gives CASSPPNSKNTEAFF.

This clone was seen only a few times. V usage is TRBV20-1 and J usage is TRBJ1-1; D unclear. Trimming took 2 bases from V and 6 from J, leaving 7 bases between them. CDR1 DFQATT and CDR2 SNEGSKA come from the germline V gene (reference sequence). This CDR3 contains 11 residues. The CDR3 DNA follows: TGCAGTGCTAGAAGAAGCGCTGAAGCTTTCTTT. Protein product: CSARRSAEAFF.

This rearrangement joins TRBV28 to TRBJ1-6, with D uncertain. CDR1 and CDR2 (germline): MDHEN, SYDVKM. The germline V and J ends were trimmed by 3 bases and 7 bases, with 10 bases remaining between them. The CDR3 loop spans 14 amino acids. As DNA, the CDR3 is TGTGCCAGCAGTTTTCTGTTGTCGAATTCACCCCTCCACTTT. Its translation: CASSFLLSNSPLHF.

The J gene is TRBJ1-2, the V gene TRBV5-6, with D tentatively TRBD1 (5 bases). This CDR3 is built from 17 residues. Trimming cost V 2 bases and J 5 bases, with 22 bases left between them. Germline V lookup: CDR1 SGHDT, CDR2 YYEEEE. CDR3 nucleotide sequence: TGTGCCAGCAGCTTTCGGGGCGGCATCAGGGCGGGGTATGGCTACACCTTC. It yields the protein CASSFRGGIRAGYGYTF.

The chain uses TRBV28 and TRBJ2-1; 12 bases map to TRBD1. The trim removed 5 bases at V and 9 bases at J, leaving 8 bases unmatched. Germline V gene sequence: CDR1 MDHEN, CDR2 SYDVKM. The CDR3 has 15 residues. The CDR3 coding sequence is TGTGCCAGCAGTCCATTGGGACAGGGGGCTGGTGAGCAGTTCTTC. Residues: CASSPLGQGAGEQFF.

This clone was seen a few times. The chain is built from TRBV6-1 and TRBJ2-1, with D hard to call. Germline V gives CDR1 MNHNS, CDR2 SASEGT. This CDR3 has 13 residues. V was shortened by 2 bases and J by 9 bases, with 11 bases between the two germline ends. CDR3 region: CASSELRLGEQFF. Here the CDR3 DNA reads TGTGCCAGCAGTGAATTAAGGCTAGGTGAGCAGTTCTTC.

This chain uses TRBV25-1 with TRBJ2-1, with TRBD1 as a possible D gene (5 bases). The ends were cut back, 7 bases at V and 7 bases at J, with 20 bases in the middle. The CDR3 consists of 15 residues. Germline V CDR1 and CDR2: MGHDK, SYGVNS. The CDR3 sequence: CASKGRWGLGNEQFF. CDR3 in DNA: TGTGCCAGCAAGGGTCGCTGGGGCCTCGGGAATGAGCAGTTCTTC. The full variable domain, its missing parts supplied by reference TRBV25-1 and TRBJ2-1, is EADIYQTPRYLVIGTGKKITLECSQTMGHDKMYWYQQDPGMELHLIHYSYGVNSTEKGDLSSESTVSRIRTEHFPLTLESARPSHTSQYLCASKGRWGLGNEQFFGPGTRLTVL.

This sequence joins TRBV19 and TRBJ1-1; 7 positions match TRBD1. With V trimmed by 5 bases and J by 7 bases, 4 bases remained unmatched. From germline, CDR1 is LNHDA and CDR2 SQIVND (reference sequence). The CDR3 sequence is 12 residues long. CDR3: CASSDRESEAFF. The CDR3 DNA sequence: TGTGCCAGTAGTGACAGGGAAAGTGAAGCTTTCTTT.

The gene calls are TRBV28 and TRBJ2-3; 11 nucleotides match TRBD1. This CDR3 has 15 amino acids. Germline V gene data show CDR1 as MDHEN and CDR2 as SYDVKM. V dropped 5 bases and J dropped 6; count of bases not matched to a gene: 7. This chain's CDR3 is CASSGDRGGADTQYF. The CDR3 DNA reads TGTGCCAGCAGTGGGGACAGGGGGGGGGCTGATACGCAGTATTTT.

Only a few counts were recorded for this clone. This chain joins TRBV28 and TRBJ2-7; 9 positions match TRBD1. The CDR3 totals 15 residues. The V gene end was trimmed by 4 bases and the J gene end by 2 bases; junction bases not matched to a gene: 6. CDR1 and CDR2 (germline): MDHEN, SYDVKM. The CDR3 protein is CASSSPGQGTYEQYF. The CDR3 nucleotides are TGTGCCAGCAGTTCGCCGGGACAGGGAACCTACGAGCAGTACTTC.

V usage is TRBV29-1 and J usage is TRBJ2-7, with D possibly matching TRBD1 (6 bases). The V gene's germline CDR1 is SQVTM and CDR2 ANQGSEA. CDR3 length: 14 amino acids. The ends were cut back, 7 bases at V and 4 bases at J, with 20 bases in the middle. The CDR3 DNA follows: TGCAGCGGGAAAGGGGGTCTACTGGGATACGAGCAGTACTTC. This gives the protein CSGKGGLLGYEQYF.

The table lists this clone with a few counts. The V call is TRBV7-2, the J call TRBJ2-5; D call uncertain. The V end lost 1 base, the J end lost 5 bases, and 8 bases lay between the germline ends. Germline V gene sequence: CDR1 SGHTA, CDR2 FQGNSA. The CDR3 spans 13 residues. CDR3 DNA: TGTGCCAGCAGCTTAGAACAGATGGAGACCCAGTACTTC. It specifies CASSLEQMETQYF.

This clone has just a few counts. The CDR3 here is CATSTSAWQFF. CDR3 bases: TGTGCCACCTCGACTAGCGCCTGGCAGTTCTTC. The chain carries TRBV10-3 and TRBJ2-1, with 8 bases that match TRBD2. Germline CDR1 ENHRY, CDR2 SYGVKD. The CDR3 sequence is 11 residues long. Losses at the gene ends were 10 bases for V and 12 bases for J; bases not matched to a gene: 8.

As to this clone: The germline gene is not matched at one end of the junction; a read error may be the cause. The chain carries TRBV14 and TRBJ2-5; no definite D call. The CDR3 is 17 amino acids. Germline CDR1 reads SGHDN; CDR2 reads FVKESK. The CDR3 is CASSHSSWQPVQQTQYF. Here the CDR3 DNA reads TGTGCCAGCAGCCATTCGTCCTGGCAACCAGTCCAACAGACCCAGTACTTC.

For the CDR3, the DNA is TGTGCCAGCAGCTTAGATTACAGTAACTACGAGCAGTACTTC. It codes for CASSLDYSNYEQYF. This sequence joins TRBV7-9 and TRBJ2-7; D remains unclear. There are 14 residues in the CDR3. Per the germline V gene, CDR1 is SEHNR and CDR2 is FQNEAQ (reference sequence). V was pared by 1 base and J by 3 bases, with 10 bases between.

V is TRBV6-5 and J is TRBJ1-6; weak D call: TRBD1 (6 bases). CDR3 length: 16 residues. Trimming took 2 bases from V and 9 from J, leaving 17 bases between them. Germline V CDR1 and CDR2: MNHEY, SVGAGI. The CDR3 region is CASSYRTGHRGSPLHF. CDR3 DNA: TGTGCCAGCAGTTACAGGACGGGACATAGAGGTTCACCCCTCCACTTT.

V is TRBV18 and J is TRBJ2-1; TRBD1 matches 8 bases. CDR1 is KGHSH and CDR2 is LQKENI in the germline V gene. CDR3 length: 16 amino acids. The J segment lost 2 bases and the V segment lost 4 bases, leaving 7 bases of the junction unmatched. CDR3 DNA: TGTGCCAGCTCACGGCTACCGGGACAGGCCTACAATGAGCAGTTCTTC. This encodes CASSRLPGQAYNEQFF.

This clone was observed a handful of times. The rearrangement links TRBV6-1 to TRBJ2-2; 7 bases agree with TRBD1. The germline CDR1 and CDR2 sequences are MNHNS and SASEGT. The V segment lost 2 bases and the J segment 8 bases; nucleotides outside the gene matches: 5. This CDR3 has 14 amino acids. In DNA form, the CDR3 reads TGTGCCAGCAGTGAATACGTGGGACAGGGGGAGCTGTTTTTT. Translating gives CASSEYVGQGELFF.

This rearrangement joins TRBV7-9 to TRBJ2-2; 8 bases line up with TRBD1. V shed 5 bases and J 4 bases; nucleotides not matched to a gene: 12. CDR3 length equals 17 residues. Germline CDR1 reads SEHNR; CDR2 reads FQNEAQ (reference sequence). Written as DNA, the CDR3 is TGTGCCAGCAGCCCACTCCGGGGGACAGGAGGCACCGGGGAGCTGTTTTTT. It yields the protein CASSPLRGTGGTGELFF.